A single sample gave rise to the 10 T cell receptor beta chains below, sequenced in a study of pediatric ulcerative colitis (dated by TCRdb to between 2017 and 2020). One to two pinch biopsies were taken from the rectum for research during colonoscopy. The protocol used for the library was the immunoSEQ multiplex PCR assay. Drawn from immuneACCESS, this table holds only the in-frame rearrangements with V and J called that TCRdb kept. Clones are partly lost; checked studies trace under half to an unresolved V gene and leave the rest unexplained. Across this sample there are 30,000 or so clones, with roughly 81% seen only once. Of the sample, approximately 1% falls within the top ten clones. Sequencing was carried out using gut tissue. These receptors were obtained from a boy aged 5-17 years with mild ulcerative colitis.

This chain links TRBV5-8 with TRBJ2-7, with D perhaps TRBD1 (6 bases). CDR3 length: 13 residues. Germline-derived CDR1 and CDR2 are SGHTS and YDEGEE. V was trimmed by 4 bases and J by 3 bases, leaving 11 bases between them. Here the CDR3 reads CASSLTGIYEQYF. The CDR3 nucleotides are TGTGCCAGCAGCCTCACAGGGATCTACGAGCAGTACTTC.

The J gene is TRBJ1-6, the V gene TRBV27; D remains ambiguous. V dropped 7 bases and J dropped 7 bases, with 11 bases sitting between them. In germline, CDR1 is MNHEY, CDR2 SMNVEV (reference sequence). There are 13 residues in the CDR3. In nucleotides, the CDR3 is TGTGCCAGCAAACGACAACCGAATTCACCCCTCCACTTT. This encodes CASKRQPNSPLHF.

The chain recombines TRBV19 with TRBJ1-2; D unresolved. With 3 bases removed from V and 3 bases from J, the gap between germline ends came to 11 bases. This CDR3 is built from 14 residues. Germline V CDR1 and CDR2: LNHDA, SQIVND (reference sequence). CDR3 nucleotide sequence: TGTGCCAGTAGTATCTTTCGGGGAGACTATGGCTACACCTTC. It specifies CASSIFRGDYGYTF. The complete variable domain, with remaining parts taken from reference TRBV19 and TRBJ1-2, reads DGGITQSPKYLFRKEGQNVTLSCEQNLNHDAMYWYRQDPGQGLRLIYYSQIVNDFQKGDIAEGYSVSREKKESFPLTVTSAQKNPTAFYLCASSIFRGDYGYTFGSGTRLTVV.

The rearrangement links TRBV2 to TRBJ2-4; 7 bases are a match to TRBD2. The CDR3 is made up of 17 amino acids. CDR1 is SNHLY and CDR2 is FYNNEI in the germline V gene. V was pared by 3 bases and J by 3 bases, with 11 bases of the junction left unmatched. The DNA of the CDR3 is TGTGCCAGCAGTGACCCGATTTCGGCGGGGGACAAAAACATTCAGTACTTC. It encodes CASSDPISAGDKNIQYF.

This clone came up once. The chain couples TRBV21-1 to TRBJ1-2; TRBD1, the table's D call, lacks a check against the DNA. TRBV21-1 is noted as a pseudogene. The CDR3 spans 13 residues. The CDR3 DNA is TGTGCCAGCAGCGGACAGTATGAGTATGGCTACACCTTC. Protein sequence: CASSGQYEYGYTF.

The rearrangement joins TRBV30 to TRBJ2-7; TRBD2 aligns across 8 bases. Germline V gene sequence: CDR1 GTSNPN, CDR2 SVGIG (reference sequence). The CDR3 runs 13 residues. V was pared by 6 bases and J by 4 bases, with 8 bases of the junction left unmatched. The CDR3 spells CACVGGASYEQYF. The CDR3 region has the DNA TGTGCCTGTGTCGGGGGGGCCAGTTACGAGCAGTACTTC.

V is TRBV5-5 and J is TRBJ1-4; 7 bases are a match to TRBD1. V lost 3 bases to trimming and J lost 1 base; unmatched junction nucleotides: 0. This CDR3 is 14 amino acids long. Germline V gives CDR1 SGHKS, CDR2 YYEKEE (reference sequence). The CDR3 DNA follows: TGTGCCAGCAGCTGGACAGGAACTAATGAAAAACTGTTTTTT. This gives the protein CASSWTGTNEKLFF.

The chain links TRBV18 to TRBJ2-7, with 11 bases that match TRBD1. This CDR3 has 14 amino acids. V was clipped by 5 bases and J by 2 bases; unmatched bases: 2. CDR1 and CDR2 (germline): KGHSH, LQKENI. The CDR3 region is CASSAGQGAYEQYF. DNA for the CDR3: TGTGCCAGCTCAGCGGGACAGGGGGCCTACGAGCAGTACTTC. Complete variable domain (other parts from reference TRBV18 and TRBJ2-7): NAGVMQNPRHLVRRRGQEARLRCSPMKGHSHVYWYRQLPEEGLKFMVYLQKENIIDESGMPKERFSAEFPKEGPSILRIQQVVRGDSAAYFCASSAGQGAYEQYFGPGTRLTVT.

A single count supports this clone. The chain combines TRBV6-1 with TRBJ1-5; D gene ambiguous. Germline assignment: CDR1 MNHNS and CDR2 SASEGT. The CDR3 extends over 14 amino acids. V gave up 7 bases and J gave up 6 bases, with 16 bases separating them. The DNA for the CDR3 is TGTGCCAGCAAGAGGTCAGGATCAAGTCAGCCCCAGCATTTT. Amino acids: CASKRSGSSQPQHF.

This chain links TRBV5-8 with TRBJ1-3, with 9 bases lining up with TRBD1. Germline CDR1 reads SGHTS; CDR2 reads YDEGEE. This CDR3 comprises 16 residues. After removal of 1 base from V and 2 bases from J, the junction contained 4 bases not matched to a gene. CDR3 DNA: TGTGCCAGCAGCTTGTGGGGGACAGGGCCTGGAAACACCATATATTTT. Amino acids: CASSLWGTGPGNTIYF.